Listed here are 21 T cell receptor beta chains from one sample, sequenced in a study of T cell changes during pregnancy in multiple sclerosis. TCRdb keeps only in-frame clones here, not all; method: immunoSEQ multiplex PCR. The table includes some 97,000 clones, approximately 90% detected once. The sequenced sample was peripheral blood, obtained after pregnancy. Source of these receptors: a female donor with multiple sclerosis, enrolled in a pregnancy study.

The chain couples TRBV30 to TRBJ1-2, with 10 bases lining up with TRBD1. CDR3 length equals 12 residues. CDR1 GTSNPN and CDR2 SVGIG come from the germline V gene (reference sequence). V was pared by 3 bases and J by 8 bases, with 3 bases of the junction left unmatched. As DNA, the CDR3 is TGTGCCTGGAGCGGGACAGGGGAGGGCTACACCTTC. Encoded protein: CAWSGTGEGYTF.

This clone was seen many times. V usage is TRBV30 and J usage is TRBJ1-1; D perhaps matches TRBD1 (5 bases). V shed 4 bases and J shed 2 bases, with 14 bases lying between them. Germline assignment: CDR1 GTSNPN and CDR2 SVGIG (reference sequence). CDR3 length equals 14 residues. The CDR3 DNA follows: TGTGCCTGGACCCCGGGACTCCCCAACACTGAAGCTTTCTTT. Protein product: CAWTPGLPNTEAFF.

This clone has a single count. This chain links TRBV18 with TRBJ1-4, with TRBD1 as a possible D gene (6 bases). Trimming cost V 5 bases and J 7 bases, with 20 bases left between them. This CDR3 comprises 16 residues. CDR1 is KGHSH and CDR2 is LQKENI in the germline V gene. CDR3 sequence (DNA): TGTGCCAGCTCAAGACCGGGACAACAATGGGGTGAAAAACTGTTTTTT. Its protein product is CASSRPGQQWGEKLFF.

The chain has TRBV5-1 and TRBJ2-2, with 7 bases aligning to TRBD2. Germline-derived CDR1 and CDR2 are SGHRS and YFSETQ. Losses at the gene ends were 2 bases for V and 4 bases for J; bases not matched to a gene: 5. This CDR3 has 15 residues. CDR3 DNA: TGCGCCAGCAGCTTCGGGGGGACGGGCACCGGGGAGCTGTTTTTT. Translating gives CASSFGGTGTGELFF.

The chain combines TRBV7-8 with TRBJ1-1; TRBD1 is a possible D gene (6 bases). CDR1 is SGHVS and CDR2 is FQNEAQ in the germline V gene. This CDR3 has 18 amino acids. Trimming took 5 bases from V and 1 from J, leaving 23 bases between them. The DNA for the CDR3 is TGTGCCAGCAGCCCTACTCGGCAGGGGCACCCAGCGAACACTGAAGCTTTCTTT. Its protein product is CASSPTRQGHPANTEAFF.

CDR3 sequence reads: CASSYRDQPQHF. CDR3 DNA: TGTGCCAGCAGCTACAGGGATCAGCCCCAGCATTTT. J is TRBJ1-5 and V is TRBV7-9; TRBD1 is a possible D gene (6 bases). The ends were cut back, 4 bases at V and 5 bases at J, with 6 bases in the middle. Germline V lookup: CDR1 SEHNR, CDR2 FQNEAQ (reference sequence). CDR3 length: 12 residues.

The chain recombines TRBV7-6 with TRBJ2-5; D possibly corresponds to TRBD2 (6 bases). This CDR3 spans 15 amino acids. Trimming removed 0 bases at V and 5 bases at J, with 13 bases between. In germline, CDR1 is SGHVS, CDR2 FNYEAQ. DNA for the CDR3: TGTGCCAGCAGCTTAGCCATTTCGGGGGTGGAGACCCAGTACTTC. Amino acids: CASSLAISGVETQYF.

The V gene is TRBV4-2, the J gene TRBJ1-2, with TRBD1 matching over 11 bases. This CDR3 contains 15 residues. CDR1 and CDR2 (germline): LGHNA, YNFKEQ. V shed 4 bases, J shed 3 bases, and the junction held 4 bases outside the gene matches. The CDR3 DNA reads TGTGCCAGCAGCCTATGGGGACAGGGGGACTATGGCTACACCTTC. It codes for CASSLWGQGDYGYTF.

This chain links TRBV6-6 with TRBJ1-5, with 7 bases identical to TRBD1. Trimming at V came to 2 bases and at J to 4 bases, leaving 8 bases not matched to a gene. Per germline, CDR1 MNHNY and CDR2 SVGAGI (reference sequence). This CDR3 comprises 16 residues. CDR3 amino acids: CASSYPIDRANQPQHF. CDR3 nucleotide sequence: TGTGCCAGCAGTTACCCAATTGACAGGGCAAATCAGCCCCAGCATTTT.

CDR3 nucleotides: TGTGCCAGCAGCTTAGACCCCCAGGGGGCGCGGGAGCAGTACTTC. Protein product: CASSLDPQGAREQYF. The V and J genes are TRBV7-3 and TRBJ2-7, with 8 bases matching TRBD1. The CDR3 runs to 15 residues. Germline V gene sequence: CDR1 SGHTA, CDR2 FQGTGA. The J segment lost 7 bases and the V segment lost 2 bases, leaving 10 bases of the junction unmatched.

The CDR3 coding sequence is TGTGCCAGCAGCTTCTTAAAAGGACAGGGGAACACTGAAGCTTTCTTT. Amino acids: CASSFLKGQGNTEAFF. The rearrangement joins TRBV11-2 to TRBJ1-1; 8 bases fit TRBD1. The CDR3 has 16 residues. The J segment lost 1 base and the V segment lost 3 bases, leaving 7 bases of the junction unmatched. CDR1 and CDR2 from the germline V gene are SGHAT and FQNNGV. Full variable domain (rest looked up from reference TRBV11-2 and TRBJ1-1): EAGVAQSPRYKIIEKRQSVAFWCNPISGHATLYWYQQILGQGPKLLIQFQNNGVVDDSQLPKDRFSAERLKGVDSTLKIQPAKLEDSAVYLCASSFLKGQGNTEAFFGQGTRLTVV.

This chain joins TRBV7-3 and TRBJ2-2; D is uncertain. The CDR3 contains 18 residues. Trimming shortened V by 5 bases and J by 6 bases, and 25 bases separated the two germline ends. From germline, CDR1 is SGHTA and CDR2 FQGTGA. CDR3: CASSPPRNPNHRSGELFF. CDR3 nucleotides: TGTGCCAGCAGCCCGCCCCGTAACCCTAACCACCGGTCCGGGGAGCTGTTTTTT.

This CDR3 is CASSSQPSGRGDHEQFF. CDR3 DNA sequence: TGTGCCAGCAGTTCCCAACCTAGCGGGAGGGGGGACCATGAGCAGTTCTTC. V and J are TRBV2 and TRBJ2-1, with 12 bases lining up with TRBD2. The CDR3 consists of 17 residues. CDR1 SNHLY and CDR2 FYNNEI come from the germline V gene. J was trimmed by 8 bases and V by 5 bases; bases with no gene match: 13. Complete variable domain (other parts from reference TRBV2 and TRBJ2-1): EPEVTQTPSHQVTQMGQEVILRCVPISNHLYFYWYRQILGQKVEFLVSFYNNEISEKSEIFDDQFSVERPDGSNFTLKIRSTKLEDSAMYFCASSSQPSGRGDHEQFFGPGTRLTVL.

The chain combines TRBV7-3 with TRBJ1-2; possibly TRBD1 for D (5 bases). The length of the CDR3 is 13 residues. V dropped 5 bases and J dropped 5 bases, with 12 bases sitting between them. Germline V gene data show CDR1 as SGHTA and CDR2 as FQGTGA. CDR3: CASSADGTYGYTF. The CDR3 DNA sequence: TGTGCCAGCAGCGCGGACGGGACTTATGGCTACACCTTC.

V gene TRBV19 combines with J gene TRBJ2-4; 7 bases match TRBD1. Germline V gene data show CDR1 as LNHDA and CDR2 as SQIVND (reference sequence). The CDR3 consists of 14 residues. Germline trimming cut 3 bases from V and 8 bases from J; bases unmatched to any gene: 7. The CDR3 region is CASSIGQALDIQYF. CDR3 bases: TGTGCCAGTAGTATCGGACAGGCCTTGGACATTCAGTACTTC.

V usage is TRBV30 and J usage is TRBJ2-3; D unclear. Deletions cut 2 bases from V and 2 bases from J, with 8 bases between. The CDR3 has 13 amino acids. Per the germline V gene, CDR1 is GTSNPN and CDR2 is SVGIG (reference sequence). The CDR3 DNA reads TGTGCCTGGAGTCTCGTAATCACAGATACGCAGTATTTT. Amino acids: CAWSLVITDTQYF.

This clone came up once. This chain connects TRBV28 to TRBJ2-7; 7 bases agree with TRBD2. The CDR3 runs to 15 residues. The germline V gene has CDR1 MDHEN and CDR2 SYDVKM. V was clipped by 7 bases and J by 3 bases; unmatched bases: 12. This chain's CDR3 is CASTGTGTNFYEQYF. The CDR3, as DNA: TGTGCCAGCACGGGGACCGGGACTAACTTCTACGAGCAGTACTTC.

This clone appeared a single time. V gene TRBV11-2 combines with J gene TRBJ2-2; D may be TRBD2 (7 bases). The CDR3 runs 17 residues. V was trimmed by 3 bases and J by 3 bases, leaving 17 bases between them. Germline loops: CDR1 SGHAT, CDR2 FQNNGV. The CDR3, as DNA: TGTGCCAGCAGCTTCCTTTGGCGGGGGCGGGACACCGGGGAGCTGTTTTTT. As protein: CASSFLWRGRDTGELFF.

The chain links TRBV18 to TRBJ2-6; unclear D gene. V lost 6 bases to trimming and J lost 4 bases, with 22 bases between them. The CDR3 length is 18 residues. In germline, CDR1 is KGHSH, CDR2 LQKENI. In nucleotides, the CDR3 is TGTGCCAGCTCCCCTTTTGAGGCCGTATTTGGGGGGGCCAACGTCCTGACTTTC. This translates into CASSPFEAVFGGANVLTF.

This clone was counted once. CDR3 in DNA: TGCGCCAGCAGCCAAGACGACAGGGTCCACGAGCAGTACTTC. It specifies CASSQDDRVHEQYF. The chain uses TRBV4-1 and TRBJ2-7, with 7 nucleotides matching TRBD1. With 0 bases clipped from V and 5 bases from J, the junction kept 4 bases outside the gene matches. In germline, CDR1 is MGHRA, CDR2 YSYEKL. The CDR3 covers 14 residues.

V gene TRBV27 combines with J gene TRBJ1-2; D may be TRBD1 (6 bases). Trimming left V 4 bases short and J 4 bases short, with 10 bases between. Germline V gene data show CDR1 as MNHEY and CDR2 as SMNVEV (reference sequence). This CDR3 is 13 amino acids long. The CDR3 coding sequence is TGTGCCAGCAGTTCACAGGGTACCTATGGCTACACCTTC. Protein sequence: CASSSQGTYGYTF.